This T cell receptor beta chain is drawn from a study of blood T cell repertoires in COVID-19. About the research overall: Nucleic acid was either cDNA or gDNA, and it came from T cells, B-cell-depleted T cells, or PBMCs.

V trimming: 3 bases; J trimming: 5 bases; junction bases outside the gene matches: 1. CDR3 length: 13 residues. Original data processing: Scientists estimated how many nucleated cells there were by amplifying reference gene primers. The repertoire was sequenced with immunoSEQ multiplex PCR; TCRdb's copy has only in-frame clones and lacks some. V, J and clone size are those of that table, while D and trimming were read from the DNA. Seen here are roughly 90,000 clones, roughly 80% observed once, and the top ten hold around 3.1%. Sequencing used peripheral blood. The receptor's source is a man between 45 and 60 years old with acute or convalescent COVID-19. The rearrangement uses TRBV12-3 or TRBV12-4 and TRBJ2-1, with 7 bases aligning to TRBD1. DNA for the CDR3: TGTGCCAGCAGTTTGGGACAGAACAATGAGCAGTTCTTC. Its protein is CASSLGQNNEQFF.